The 8 T cell receptor beta chains in this list originate from one sample, sequenced in a study of shared clonotypes between healthy human individuals. In the naive CD8 group, cells lacked CD45RO and were positively selected for CCR7, so terminally differentiated effector memory CD45RA+ cells were left out. TCRdb's table, derived via immunoSEQ multiplex PCR, lists solely in-frame clones and lacks some. The sample shows around 1.9 million clones, 90% to 95% of them seen only once. Sequenced input: naive CD8+ T cells from PBMCs. All receptors come from a man between 18 and 29 years old in good health. Some clones in this sample may be carry-over from other donors' samples.

The chain carries TRBV7-2 and TRBJ2-7, with 9 bases matching TRBD2. Germline V gene data show CDR1 as SGHTA and CDR2 as FQGNSA. The CDR3 sequence is 15 residues long. V gave up 1 base and J gave up 4 bases; unmatched junction bases: 5. The DNA for the CDR3 is TGTGCCAGCAGCTTAGAGGGACTAGCTTTTTACGAGCAGTACTTC. Translation gives CASSLEGLAFYEQYF.

The J gene is TRBJ2-2, the V gene TRBV19, with TRBD2 as a possible D gene (5 bases). This CDR3 contains 18 residues. Trimming stripped 1 base from V and 6 bases from J, with 21 bases between. Germline loops: CDR1 LNHDA, CDR2 SQIVND (reference sequence). CDR3 DNA sequence: TGTGCCAGTAGTATAGGTCCGCAATCCCCCCCGAGGGCCGGGGAGCTGTTTTTT. Encoded protein: CASSIGPQSPPRAGELFF.

The V call is TRBV7-3, the J call TRBJ2-1; D tentatively reads TRBD1 or TRBD2 (5 bases each). Germline V gene lookup returns CDR1 SGHTA and CDR2 FQGTGA. V gave up 6 bases and J gave up 5 bases, with 14 bases separating them. The CDR3 has 14 residues. The CDR3 loop reads CASSYRDRNNEQFF. The CDR3 DNA is TGTGCCAGCAGTTACCGGGACCGAAACAATGAGCAGTTCTTC.

The gene calls are TRBV5-4 and TRBJ2-1; 13 nucleotides match TRBD2. The germline gives CDR1 SGHNT, CDR2 YYREEE (reference sequence). The CDR3 contains 18 residues. J lost 4 bases, V lost 4 bases, and 11 bases had no gene match. As DNA, the CDR3 is TGTGCCAGCAGCACCACTAGCGGGAGGGCCGTCCGATACAATGAGCAGTTCTTC. Translating gives CASSTTSGRAVRYNEQFF.

The chain combines TRBV4-3 with TRBJ2-4; 7 positions match TRBD2. The V and J ends lost 3 bases and 8 bases, in that order; junction bases with no gene match: 10. This CDR3 contains 15 residues. The germline CDR1 and CDR2 sequences are LGHNA and YSLEER. The CDR3 is CASSQAGRAVDIQYF. For the CDR3, the DNA is TGCGCCAGCAGCCAGGCAGGGAGGGCGGTTGACATTCAGTACTTC.

A remark on this clone: Other nucleotide sequences from this sample produce the same CDR3. The chain links TRBV15 to TRBJ1-5; D is unclear. In germline, CDR1 is LNHNV, CDR2 YYDKDF (reference sequence). The V gene lost 1 base and the J gene lost 1 base, with 2 bases spanning the gap. The CDR3 covers 13 residues. This chain's CDR3 is CATSRGSNQPQHF. The CDR3 DNA sequence: TGTGCCACCAGCAGAGGGAGCAATCAGCCCCAGCATTTT.

The V and J genes are TRBV9 and TRBJ2-1; D is unclear. The CDR3 has 12 residues. Trimming left V 3 bases short and J 9 bases short, with 10 bases between. Germline V gene sequence: CDR1 SGDLS, CDR2 YYNGEE. As DNA, the CDR3 is TGTGCCAGCAGCGGAAGCGTTTCTGAGCAGTTCTTC. Translating gives CASSGSVSEQFF.

Of note for this clone: The identical CDR3 is also encoded by other nucleotide sequences in the sample. This sequence joins TRBV9 and TRBJ1-1; D is unclear. V was trimmed by 0 bases and J by 5 bases, leaving 8 bases between them. CDR1 and CDR2 from the germline V gene are SGDLS and YYNGEE. The CDR3 is 13 amino acids. CDR3 in amino acids: CASSVGGETEAFF. The CDR3 DNA sequence: TGTGCCAGCAGCGTAGGCGGGGAGACTGAAGCTTTCTTT.